The T cell receptor (beta chain) under discussion was sequenced for a study of blood T cell repertoires in COVID-19. For the study at large: The cDNA or gDNA used as material had been derived from T cells, B-cell-depleted T cells, or PBMCs.

Sequencing used immunoSEQ multiplex PCR; TCRdb keeps in-frame clones, though not all of them. The sample carries hundreds of thousands of clones, roughly nine tenths recorded once. The germline V gene has CDR1 MGHRA and CDR2 YSYEKL. V was cut by 4 bases and J by 4 bases, with 13 bases left in between. The CDR3 consists of 15 residues. The TCR comes from a man aged 18-30 years who had recovered from COVID-19. The chain joins TRBV4-1 to TRBJ1-4; tentative D call: TRBD1 (5 bases). Material: PBMCs or T cells enriched from blood (not recorded which). The CDR3 DNA reads TGCGCCAGCAGCCCATTGGGACTCAATAATGAAAAACTGTTTTTT. Translating gives CASSPLGLNNEKLFF.